This is a list of T cell receptor beta chains from one sample in a study of blood T cells in healthy people across ages. TCRdb re-called the 5' RACE reads with MiXCR, one entry per CDR3 protein. The sample contains around 1,500,000 distinct CDR3 sequences, roughly 30% of which appear only once. The sample comprised blood. The receptors were sampled from a woman aged 30 to 39 in good health. Each CDR3 is given with its conserved first and last residue. D genes are given only for firm matches. Size tells how often a clone was seen (once, few, many) or the class of an expanded clone, and some rows leave it out.

J gene | clone size | V gene | D gene | CDR3 protein | CDR3 DNA
TRBJ1-2 | . | TRBV4-3 | . | CASSPQPPAGRIDGYTF | TGCGCCAGCAGCCCCCAACCTCCGGCGGGAAGAATAGATGGCTACACCTTC
TRBJ2-6 | . | TRBV2 | . | CASILESGANVLTF | TGTGCCAGCATTTTAGAGTCTGGGGCCAACGTCCTGACTTTC
TRBJ1-1 | . | TRBV30 | . | CAWKPGRGRDTEAFF | TGTGCCTGGAAACCTGGAAGGGGACGGGACACTGAAGCTTTCTTT
TRBJ2-7 | . | TRBV6-6 | . | CASAEGQKEQYF | TGTGCCAGCGCTGAGGGGCAGAAGGAGCAGTACTTC
TRBJ1-1 | few | TRBV12-3/TRBV12-4 | TRBD1 | CASSHPGTGALNTEAFF | TGTGCCAGCAGCCACCCTGGGACAGGGGCGTTAAACACTGAAGCTTTCTTT
TRBJ1-5 | . | TRBV15 | . | CATSLNPIQPQHF | TGTGCCACCAGTCTCAACCCCATACAGCCCCAGCATTTT
TRBJ2-3 | . | TRBV7-9 | . | CASSLEASVGGQYF | TGTGCCAGCAGCTTAGAGGCCAGCGTAGGCGGGCAGTATTTT
TRBJ1-4 | once | TRBV6-2/TRBV6-3 | TRBD1 | CASSPRDRGRRSEKLFF | TGTGCCAGCAGTCCTCGGGACAGGGGGCGAAGAAGTGAAAAACTGTTTTTT
TRBJ1-4 | few | TRBV20-1 | TRBD1 | CSASRGQGYEKLFF | TGCAGTGCTAGTCGGGGACAGGGTTATGAAAAACTGTTTTTT
TRBJ2-1 | . | TRBV7-2 | TRBD2 | CASSLAPSGGATDEQFF | TGTGCCAGCAGCTTAGCTCCTAGCGGGGGGGCCACCGATGAGCAGTTCTTC
TRBJ1-2 | . | TRBV10-3 | TRBD1 | CAIRNDRGGGYTF | TGTGCCATCAGAAACGACAGGGGAGGAGGCTACACCTTC
TRBJ2-7 | . | TRBV2 | . | CASSGARSRYEQYF | TGTGCCAGCAGTGGGGCCAGATCCCGGTACGAGCAGTACTTC
TRBJ2-3 | once | TRBV3-1 | . | CASSQDGPYPRYF | TGTGCCAGCAGCCAAGATGGGCCTTACCCGCGGTATTTT
TRBJ2-2 | . | TRBV4-3 | . | CASSLERDHTGELFF | TGCGCCAGCAGCCTAGAGAGGGATCACACCGGGGAGCTGTTTTTT
TRBJ1-2 | few | TRBV5-6 | TRBD1 | CASRAAGTDYGYTF | TGTGCCAGCAGGGCTGCCGGGACAGACTATGGCTACACCTTC
TRBJ2-7 | many | TRBV5-1 | . | CASSPEPSPGSYEQYF | TGCGCCAGCAGCCCGGAGCCCTCCCCCGGCTCCTACGAGCAGTACTTC
TRBJ2-4 | few | TRBV7-2 | TRBD2 | CASSLGEGLAKNIQDF | TGTGCCAGCAGCTTAGGGGAGGGACTAGCCAAAAACATTCAGGACTTC
TRBJ2-3 | many | TRBV20-1 | TRBD1 | CSAGDRLRTDTQYF | TGCAGTGCGGGGGACAGGTTACGCACAGATACGCAGTATTTT
TRBJ2-5 | . | TRBV20-1 | TRBD2 | CSASDAGGPETQYF | TGCAGTGCTAGCGACGCGGGGGGGCCAGAGACCCAGTACTTC
TRBJ1-6 | . | TRBV7-2 | . | CASSFRHGDSYNSPLHF | TGTGCCAGCAGCTTCCGACACGGAGACAGCTATAATTCACCCCTCCACTTT
TRBJ2-7 | . | TRBV5-1 | . | CASRDPWVYEQYF | TGCGCCAGCAGAGACCCCTGGGTCTACGAGCAGTACTTC
TRBJ2-7 | . | TRBV7-2 | TRBD1 | CASGSTGGGSSYEQYF | TGTGCCAGCGGCTCAACAGGGGGTGGGAGCTCCTACGAGCAGTACTTC
TRBJ1-5 | . | TRBV20-1 | . | CSGRESNRPQHF | TGCAGTGGGAGGGAAAGCAATCGGCCCCAGCATTTT
TRBJ2-1 | . | TRBV6-5 | TRBD2 | CASSYSSGGAFEQFF | TGTGCCAGCAGTTACTCTAGCGGGGGGGCCTTTGAGCAGTTCTTC
TRBJ2-2 | many | TRBV29-1 | . | CSVEGTNTGELFF | TGCAGCGTTGAAGGGACGAACACCGGGGAGCTGTTTTTT
TRBJ2-7 | few | TRBV6-6 | . | CASSYQSGLYEQYF | TGTGCCAGCAGTTACCAGTCGGGACTCTACGAGCAGTACTTC
TRBJ2-7 | few | TRBV10-2 | TRBD2 | CASKLAGGPSYEQYF | TGCGCCAGCAAACTAGCGGGGGGCCCATCCTACGAGCAGTACTTC
TRBJ2-3 | few | TRBV12-3/TRBV12-4 | TRBD1 | CASSFDAGQGTDAQYF | TGTGCCAGCAGTTTTGATGCCGGACAGGGAACAGATGCGCAGTATTTT
TRBJ1-5 | . | TRBV7-9 | . | CASSPEGFLNQPQHF | TGTGCCAGCAGCCCAGAGGGATTTCTCAATCAGCCCCAGCATTTT
TRBJ2-7 | few | TRBV9 | . | CASSPTRGRNEQYF | TGTGCCAGCAGCCCAACACGGGGAAGGAACGAGCAGTACTTC
TRBJ2-1 | . | TRBV11-2 | TRBD2 | CASSLKLAGEKRPYNEQFF | TGTGCCAGCAGCTTAAAACTAGCGGGAGAAAAAAGGCCCTACAATGAGCAGTTCTTC
TRBJ2-7 | . | TRBV27 | TRBD1 | CASSRRSTGGLVYEQYF | TGTGCCAGCAGTAGGCGATCGACAGGGGGGTTAGTGTACGAGCAGTACTTC
TRBJ2-3 | . | TRBV13 | TRBD2 | CASRRLAGRLRTDTQYF | TGTGCCAGCAGACGACTAGCGGGGAGGCTAAGGACAGATACGCAGTATTTT
TRBJ2-1 | . | TRBV20-1 | TRBD2 | CSASRTTSGSYNEQFF | TGCAGTGCTAGCCGCACTACTAGCGGCTCCTACAATGAGCAGTTCTTC
TRBJ2-3 | . | TRBV12-3/TRBV12-4 | . | CASSSGGGEDAQYF | TGTGCCAGCAGTTCAGGGGGGGGAGAAGATGCGCAGTATTTT
TRBJ2-1 | many | TRBV7-2 | TRBD2 | CASSSSGVGYEQFF | TGTGCCAGCAGCTCTAGCGGGGTTGGCTATGAGCAGTTCTTC
TRBJ1-1 | . | TRBV11-2 | TRBD1 | CASSLVMAGQGGAFF | TGTGCCAGCAGCTTAGTTATGGCGGGACAGGGGGGCGCTTTCTTT
TRBJ1-1 | few | TRBV29-1 | . | CSGRERGNTEAFF | TGCAGCGGGAGGGAAAGGGGGAACACTGAAGCTTTCTTT
TRBJ2-3 | few | TRBV9 | TRBD2 | CASSVEGWAGGGTQYF | TGTGCCAGCAGCGTAGAAGGGTGGGCGGGGGGTGGTACGCAGTATTTT
TRBJ2-1 | . | TRBV11-2 | TRBD2 | CASSLATSGGLFYEQFF | TGTGCCAGCAGCTTAGCTACTAGCGGGGGCCTATTCTATGAGCAGTTCTTC
TRBJ2-1 | few | TRBV4-2 | TRBD2 | CASSQDASGGTYEQFF | TGTGCCAGCAGCCAAGATGCCAGCGGGGGTACGTATGAGCAGTTCTTC
TRBJ2-1 | . | TRBV12-5 | . | CASGELGPSYNEQFF | TGTGCTAGTGGAGAATTAGGGCCTTCCTACAATGAGCAGTTCTTC
TRBJ2-7 | . | TRBV21-1 | . | CASSKDSGSSYEQYF | TGTGCCAGCAGCAAAGACAGCGGGAGCTCCTACGAGCAGTACTTC
TRBJ2-3 | . | TRBV29-1 | . | CSVEGGDQRGTDTQYF | TGCAGCGTCGAGGGAGGCGACCAAAGGGGCACAGATACGCAGTATTTT
TRBJ1-1 | few | TRBV12-3/TRBV12-4 | TRBD1 | CASSFSRQGAAFF | TGTGCCAGCAGTTTCTCCCGCCAGGGGGCCGCTTTCTTT
TRBJ1-1 | . | TRBV10-3 | . | CAISETQDLNTEAFF | TGTGCCATCAGTGAAACACAGGACCTGAACACTGAAGCTTTCTTT
TRBJ2-7 | many | TRBV7-2 | . | CASSAVRDRAYEQYF | TGTGCCAGCAGCGCGGTCCGGGACCGGGCCTACGAGCAGTACTTC
TRBJ2-7 | . | TRBV12-5 | . | CASGSGATQAVEQYF | TGTGCTAGTGGTTCGGGGGCAACACAGGCAGTCGAGCAGTACTTC
TRBJ1-1 | . | TRBV20-1 | TRBD1 | CSGEQGTGTEAFF | TGCAGTGGTGAACAGGGGACCGGCACTGAAGCTTTCTTT
TRBJ2-1 | once | TRBV5-1 | TRBD2 | CASSSSGTSCYEQFF | TGCGCCAGCAGCTCGTCCGGGACTAGCTGCTATGAGCAGTTCTTC
TRBJ2-3 | few | TRBV7-2 | . | CASNRAPDTQYF | TGTGCCAGCAACAGGGCCCCAGATACGCAGTATTTT
TRBJ2-3 | . | TRBV11-2 | . | CASSLVGPTDTQYF | TGTGCCAGCAGCTTAGTAGGACCCACAGATACGCAGTATTTT
TRBJ1-2 | few | TRBV3-1 | . | CASSQETEGLYGYTF | TGTGCCAGCAGCCAAGAGACAGAGGGTTTATATGGCTACACCTTC
TRBJ2-6 | . | TRBV18 | TRBD2 | CASSSAGGSFGANVLTF | TGTGCCAGCTCCTCAGCGGGGGGCTCCTTTGGGGCCAACGTCCTGACTTTC
TRBJ1-2 | once | TRBV21-1 | . | CASSNRRYGYTF | TGTGCCAGCAGCAACAGGAGATATGGCTACACCTTC